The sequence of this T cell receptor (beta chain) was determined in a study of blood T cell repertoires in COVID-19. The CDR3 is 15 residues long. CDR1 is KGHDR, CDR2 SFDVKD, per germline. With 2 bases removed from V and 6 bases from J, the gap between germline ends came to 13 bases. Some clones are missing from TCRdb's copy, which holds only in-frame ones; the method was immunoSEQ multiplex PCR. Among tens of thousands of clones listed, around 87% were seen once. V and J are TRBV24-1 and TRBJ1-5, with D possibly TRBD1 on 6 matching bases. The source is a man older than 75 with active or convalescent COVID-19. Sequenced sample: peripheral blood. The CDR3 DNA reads TGTGCCACCAGTGATTCTACAGGGTTATTTCAGCCCCAGCATTTT. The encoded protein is CATSDSTGLFQPQHF.